What follows is one T cell receptor beta chain and its context. The target of this receptor is not known. No base quality information exists; no much larger clone differs at one position. This entry belongs to a study of beta chain features in type 1 diabetes (dated by TCRdb to about 2018). Regarding the study in general: Mean age, gender distribution, total cell number and subset yield did not differ between patients and healthy donors. Across all samples, about 110 million sorted cells were examined, and cell number per subset correlated strongly with RNA yield. Regulatory and stem cell-like memory subsets were isolated from only 8 patients and roughly 8 healthy donors, whereas naive and central memory subsets came from all 28 donors. In the study, recently diagnosed type 1 diabetes patients and matched healthy donors were compared on the TCRB repertoires of their sorted circulating CD4+ T cell subsets. The study at large found these results: In all four CD4+ subsets, TCRB CDR3 length was moderately but significantly shorter in type 1 diabetes patients. Naive, central memory and regulatory TCRB repertoires appeared to be more alike among patients than among healthy donors. PCR might favor shorter templates, but patient and control samples were amplified and corrected together, so any skew would affect both groups equally. Because small numbers of individuals were included in the HLA sub-analyses, any influence of HLA type on TCRB rearrangement was left unresolved. Patients with type 1 diabetes made fewer insertions and deleted more nucleotides at VDJ recombination sites, implying thymic rearrangement abnormalities. Because cDNA was sequenced instead of genomic DNA, activated cells with high expression could be over-represented, although the groups did not differ in activation or CD3 levels.

The entire amount of isolated RNA was reverse transcribed using the High Capacity cDNA Reverse Transcription Kit, so the sequenced TCRB transcripts were expressed ones. Deep immunoSEQ sequencing was performed on naive, central memory and regulatory T cell samples, with an average of roughly 3.6 million total reads per sample. Sorted cells were lysed in RLT buffer and RNA was extracted with DNase-treated RNeasy Micro or Mini kits, depending on cell number. To prevent cross-contamination, every cell subset was processed on its own, while patient and healthy donor samples were processed together. TCRB sequences were amplified from cDNA with the immunoSEQ multiplex PCR, producing 87-bp fragments spanning the CDR3 region. Sequencing of the amplicons was done on the Illumina HiSeq platform. For the original study's pipeline: PCR bias was computationally corrected using synthetic template baselines, reads within Hamming distance 2 were collapsed, and singletons that could not be merged were discarded. Reads were aligned to IMGT to assign V, D and J genes, CDR3 length, and insertions or deletions at six rearrangement sites. Within each subset, clonotype counts were normalized to sorted cell number, after which true diversity and Gini coefficients were computed with the tcR R package. The overlap coefficient, calculated on TCRB nucleotide sequences, was used to quantify repertoire sharing. Out-of-frame TCRB sequences from naive cells were analyzed as a proxy for the pre-selection repertoire. TCRdb re-hosts the immuneACCESS table, in-frame sequences only. Its copies lack some clones; in the studies checked, an unresolved V gene accounts for under half of them, and the cause for the rest is not known. V, J and clone size reflect that table, while D and trimming were determined from the DNA. Recorded for this sample are some 290,000 clones; around 15% of them occurred a single time. Jointly, the top ten make up about 0.015% of the sample.

A single peripheral blood draw of around 120 mL on average was collected from each donor into heparinised tubes. Using a panel that included CD45RO, CCR7, CD25, CD127, CD95 and CD27, naive, central memory, regulatory and stem cell-like memory CD4+ T cells were sorted on a BD FACSAria II. Every sorted population had a purity above 95%. PBMCs were isolated immediately by Lymphoprep density gradient centrifugation and stained directly without culture. Samples were stained and sorted in pairs, with one healthy donor and one patient per experiment, so that batch effects were minimized. The CDR1 and CDR2 encoded by the germline V gene are LGHNA and YNFKEQ. From the cysteine through the phenylalanine, the CDR3 covers 14 amino acids. Only the CDR3 DNA stays, 42 bases, in frame from base 1. A distance of 16 bases separates the germline ends of V and J, which lose 4 bases and 6 bases respectively.

This clonotype was sampled from a man aged 30 to 39 with type 1 diabetes. Sequencing was done on a sample of naive CD4+ T cells from blood. In light of the paper, this sample's cell subset or site label describes: true naive CD4+ T cells. Recombination linked TRBV4-2 to TRBJ2-7; no confident D gene assignment can be made. CDR3 loop: CASSPSSLEAEQYF. The bases are TGTGCCAGCAGCCCGTCCTCTCTAGAGGCCGAGCAGTACTTC.